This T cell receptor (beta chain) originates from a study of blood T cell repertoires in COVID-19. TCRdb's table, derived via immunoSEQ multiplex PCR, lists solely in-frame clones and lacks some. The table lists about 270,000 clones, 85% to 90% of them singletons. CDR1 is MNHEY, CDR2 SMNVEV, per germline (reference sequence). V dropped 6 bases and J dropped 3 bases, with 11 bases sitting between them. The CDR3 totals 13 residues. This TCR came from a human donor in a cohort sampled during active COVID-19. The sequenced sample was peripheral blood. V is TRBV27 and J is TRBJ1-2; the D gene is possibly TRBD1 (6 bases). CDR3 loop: CASRPGQYYGYTF. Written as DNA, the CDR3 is TGTGCCAGCAGGCCGGGACAATACTATGGCTACACCTTC.